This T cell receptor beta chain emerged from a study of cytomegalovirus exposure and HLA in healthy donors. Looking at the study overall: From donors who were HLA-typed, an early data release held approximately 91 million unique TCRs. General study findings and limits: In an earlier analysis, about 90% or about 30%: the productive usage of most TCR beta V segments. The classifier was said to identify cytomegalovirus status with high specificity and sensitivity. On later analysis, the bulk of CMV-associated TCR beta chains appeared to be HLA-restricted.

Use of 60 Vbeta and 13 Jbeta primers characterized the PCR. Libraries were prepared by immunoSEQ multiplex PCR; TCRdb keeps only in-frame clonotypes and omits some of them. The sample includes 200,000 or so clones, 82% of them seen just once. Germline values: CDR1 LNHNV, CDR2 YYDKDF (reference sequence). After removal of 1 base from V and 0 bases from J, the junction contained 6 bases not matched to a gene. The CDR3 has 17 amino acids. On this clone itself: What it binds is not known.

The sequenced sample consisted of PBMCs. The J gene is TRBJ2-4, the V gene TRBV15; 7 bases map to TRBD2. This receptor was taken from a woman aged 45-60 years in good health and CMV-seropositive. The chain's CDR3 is CATSRVGEGIAKNIQYF. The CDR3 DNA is TGTGCCACCAGCAGAGTGGGGGAGGGGATAGCCAAAAACATTCAGTACTTC.